The table lists the clone carrying this TCR beta chain with a few counts. Its cognate antigen is unknown. These data come from a study of cytomegalovirus exposure and HLA in healthy donors. Study-level points and caveats: In an earlier analysis, productive rearrangement rates for most beta V segments clustered near 90% or 30%.

The PCR ran on 60 Vbeta and 13 Jbeta primers. Only in-frame clones appear in the TCRdb table, and some are missing; sequencing was by immunoSEQ multiplex PCR. This table has roughly 120,000 clones, approximately 80% appearing once. V was clipped by 3 bases and J by 13 bases; unmatched bases: 5. The CDR3 runs 13 residues. Germline lookup yields CDR1 MRHNA and CDR2 SNTAGT. The receptor comes from a woman between 18 and 30 years old in good health and CMV-seropositive. Sequenced: PBMCs. V gene TRBV6-4 combines with J gene TRBJ2-2, with TRBD2 matching 10 bases. The CDR3 here is CASSEQREGRLFF. DNA for the CDR3: TGTGCCAGCAGTGAGCAGCGGGAGGGCCGGCTGTTTTTT.